The 5 T cell receptor beta chains below come from one sample, sequenced in a study of cytomegalovirus exposure and HLA in healthy donors. PCR was performed using 60 Vbeta and 13 Jbeta primers. Libraries were prepared by immunoSEQ multiplex PCR; TCRdb keeps only in-frame clonotypes and omits some of them. The table lists around 160,000 clones, about 75% of them singletons. Source material: PBMCs. These receptors originate from a male donor in good health and CMV-seropositive.

The V call is TRBV5-4, the J call TRBJ2-3; 11 bases map to TRBD2. This CDR3 comprises 15 residues. V trimming: 5 bases; J trimming: 6 bases; junction bases outside the gene matches: 8. Germline V gene data show CDR1 as SGHNT and CDR2 as YYREEE (reference sequence). The CDR3 sequence is CASSYSGGATDTQYF. CDR3 coding DNA: TGTGCCAGCAGTTATAGCGGGGGGGCAACGGATACGCAGTATTTT.

The rearrangement uses TRBV6-1 and TRBJ2-1, with TRBD2 as a possible D gene (5 bases). Germline values: CDR1 MNHNS, CDR2 SASEGT. With 6 bases removed from V and 7 bases from J, the gap between germline ends came to 13 bases. The CDR3 runs 13 residues. In DNA form, the CDR3 reads TGTGCCAGCAGGTGGTCCGGGGATAATGAGCAGTTCTTC. This encodes CASRWSGDNEQFF.

The V gene is TRBV5-4, the J gene TRBJ1-2; no clear D. This CDR3 comprises 15 residues. Trimming shortened V by 4 bases and J by 4 bases, and 17 bases separated the two germline ends. In germline, CDR1 is SGHNT, CDR2 YYREEE (reference sequence). CDR3 sequence (DNA): TGTGCCAGCAGCCCGACGGGGAGGTATAGCTATGGCTACACCTTC. Amino acid sequence: CASSPTGRYSYGYTF.

The V call is TRBV4-3, the J call TRBJ1-4; a possible D gene is TRBD1 (6 bases). CDR3 size: 14 residues. V was clipped by 3 bases and J by 5 bases, with 10 bases between them. The germline V gene has CDR1 LGHNA and CDR2 YSLEER. CDR3 protein: CASSQTGENEKLFF. The DNA for the CDR3 is TGCGCCAGCAGCCAGACAGGAGAAAATGAAAAACTGTTTTTT.

This chain links TRBV5-1 with TRBJ2-1; 10 nucleotides line up with TRBD2. This CDR3 region has 17 residues. V was clipped by 5 bases and J by 3 bases; unmatched bases: 11. Per germline, CDR1 SGHRS and CDR2 YFSETQ. The chain's CDR3 is CASSFSPSGGVYNEQFF. The CDR3 coding sequence is TGCGCCAGCAGTTTTTCTCCCAGCGGGGGGGTCTACAATGAGCAGTTCTTC.